This entry lists 20 T cell receptor beta chains sequenced from one sample in a study of shared T cell receptors in the human thymus. Clones were read by immunoSEQ multiplex PCR, and TCRdb kept only the in-frame ones, dropping some. Among about 660,000 clones listed, 88% were seen once. These data also featured in a second study, about human thymus T cells.

Sequenced: thymocytes. Source of these receptors: a boy younger than two with a congenital heart defect.

The V and J genes are TRBV20-1 and TRBJ2-7; tentative D call: TRBD1 (5 bases). Germline V lookup: CDR1 DFQATT, CDR2 SNEGSKA (reference sequence). The CDR3 contains 11 residues. Trimming took 3 bases from V and 4 from J, leaving 7 bases between them. The CDR3 protein is CSASQGYEQYF. The DNA of the CDR3 is TGCAGTGCTAGCCAGGGTTACGAGCAGTACTTC.

This sequence joins TRBV30 and TRBJ1-2, with D perhaps matching TRBD1 (6 bases). The CDR3 length is 12 residues. Germline values: CDR1 GTSNPN, CDR2 SVGIG (reference sequence). Trimming shortened V by 4 bases and J by 6 bases, and 12 bases separated the two germline ends. CDR3 in amino acids: CAWTDRQDGYTF. CDR3 bases: TGTGCCTGGACCGACAGGCAGGATGGCTACACCTTC.

The CDR3 protein is CASKGEYEQYF. Here the CDR3 DNA reads TGTGCCAGCAAAGGAGAGTACGAGCAGTACTTC. The V gene is TRBV25-1, the J gene TRBJ2-7, with D hard to call. Deletions cut 7 bases from V and 4 bases from J, with 8 bases between. Per germline, CDR1 MGHDK and CDR2 SYGVNS. The CDR3 is 11 residues long.

For this clone: At the DNA level, this CDR3 is encoded by other sequences in the same sample as well. The V gene is TRBV7-2, the J gene TRBJ2-7; 7 bases are shared with TRBD1. The ends lost 1 base at V and 3 bases at J; junction bases unmatched: 0. Germline CDR1 is SGHTA and CDR2 is FQGNSA. The CDR3 length is 13 residues. The CDR3: CASSLGTGYEQYF. The CDR3 region has the DNA TGTGCCAGCAGCTTAGGGACAGGCTACGAGCAGTACTTC.

V and J are TRBV27 and TRBJ2-7, with a possible D match to TRBD1 (5 bases). CDR1 is MNHEY, CDR2 SMNVEV, per germline (reference sequence). V lost 5 bases, J lost 2 bases, and 16 bases lay in between. The CDR3 runs to 15 residues. CDR3 bases: TGTGCCAGCAGTCTCCGACAGACACCCACCTACGAGCAGTACTTC. This sequence encodes CASSLRQTPTYEQYF.

The chain has TRBV6-5 and TRBJ1-4; D is undetermined. Deletions cut 3 bases from V and 4 bases from J, with 9 bases between. Germline V gives CDR1 MNHEY, CDR2 SVGAGI. The CDR3 is made up of 14 amino acids. The CDR3 DNA follows: TGTGCCAGCAGTTATTCCCAGGATAATGAAAAACTGTTTTTT. This translates into CASSYSQDNEKLFF.

V usage is TRBV15 and J usage is TRBJ2-7; D uncertain. Trimming took 0 bases from V and 0 from J, leaving 9 bases between them. The CDR3 is 15 amino acids. CDR1 LNHNV and CDR2 YYDKDF come from the germline V gene (reference sequence). CDR3 loop: CATSRERRSSYEQYF. The CDR3 region has the DNA TGTGCCACCAGCAGAGAACGGCGGTCCTCCTACGAGCAGTACTTC.

This clone was counted a single time. The chain employs TRBV7-9 and TRBJ2-1, with 9 nucleotides matching TRBD2. With 5 bases clipped from V and 4 bases from J, the junction kept 9 bases outside the gene matches. Germline V CDR1 and CDR2: SEHNR, FQNEAQ (reference sequence). The CDR3 totals 16 residues. CDR3 residues: CASSPWTSEGYNEQFF. The DNA of the CDR3 is TGTGCCAGCAGCCCTTGGACTAGCGAGGGTTACAATGAGCAGTTCTTC.

This sequence joins TRBV28 and TRBJ2-7, with D perhaps TRBD1 (5 bases). The CDR3 is 16 residues long. Trimming removed 3 bases from V and 0 bases from J, with 15 bases in between. The germline gives CDR1 MDHEN, CDR2 SYDVKM. In nucleotides, the CDR3 is TGTGCCAGCAGTTTTGTAATAGCAGGGCGCTCCTACGAGCAGTACTTC. Protein product: CASSFVIAGRSYEQYF.

The rearrangement uses TRBV11-2 and TRBJ1-2; weak D call: TRBD1 (5 bases). Germline V gene data show CDR1 as SGHAT and CDR2 as FQNNGV. V was trimmed by 5 bases and J by 8 bases, leaving 12 bases between them. This CDR3 is 12 amino acids long. The CDR3 loop is CASSPRGLGYTF. The DNA of the CDR3 is TGTGCCAGCAGCCCCCGGGGGTTGGGCTACACCTTC.

The rearrangement uses TRBV4-1 and TRBJ2-5; 9 positions match TRBD1. This CDR3 is built from 15 residues. Looked up from germline, CDR1 is MGHRA and CDR2 is YSYEKL. The junction had 7 bases not matched to a gene; V was cut back by 3 bases and J by 5 bases. The CDR3 region has the DNA TGCGCCAGCAGCCAGGGGGACAGGGCGTGGGAGACCCAGTACTTC. This codes for CASSQGDRAWETQYF.

This clone was detected a few times. The gene calls are TRBV27 and TRBJ2-3; TRBD2 aligns across 7 bases. The V and J ends lost 5 bases and 6 bases, in that order; junction bases with no gene match: 11. The CDR3 has 15 amino acids. Looked up from germline, CDR1 is MNHEY and CDR2 is SMNVEV (reference sequence). DNA of the CDR3: TGTGCCAGCAGTCCCGAGCGGGACCCTGGGGATACGCAGTATTTT. This gives the protein CASSPERDPGDTQYF.

This chain uses TRBV4-1 with TRBJ2-5; 8 bases fit TRBD2. Trimming at V came to 0 bases and at J to 5 bases, leaving 5 bases not matched to a gene. The CDR3 covers 15 residues. Per the germline V gene, CDR1 is MGHRA and CDR2 is YSYEKL. CDR3 in DNA: TGCGCCAGCAGCCAAGATAGGACTAGCAGCGAGACCCAGTACTTC. Its protein is CASSQDRTSSETQYF.

This clone was counted a single time. The V gene is TRBV7-8, the J gene TRBJ2-2; 7 nucleotides match TRBD1. V shed 5 bases, J shed 4 bases, and the junction held 10 bases outside the gene matches. The CDR3 runs 16 residues. Per germline, CDR1 SGHVS and CDR2 FQNEAQ. As DNA, the CDR3 is TGTGCCAGCAGCACACCGACAGGGCCCTCCACCGGGGAGCTGTTTTTT. Translated: CASSTPTGPSTGELFF.

The chain couples TRBV10-3 to TRBJ2-3, with D uncertain. Trimming took off 4 bases at V and 0 bases at J, with 5 bases between the two ends. Germline CDR1 is ENHRY and CDR2 is SYGVKD. CDR3 length: 13 residues. CDR3 coding DNA: TGTGCCATCAGTGGTCGGAGCACAGATACGCAGTATTTT. It is translated as CAISGRSTDTQYF.

This chain uses TRBV6-5 with TRBJ2-5; no clear D. The germline gives CDR1 MNHEY, CDR2 SVGAGI. The V gene lost 0 bases and the J gene lost 7 bases, with 6 bases spanning the gap. This CDR3 spans 12 amino acids. CDR3 region: CASSYSGGTQYF. The DNA for the CDR3 is TGTGCCAGCAGTTACTCAGGCGGGACCCAGTACTTC.

This chain joins TRBV30 and TRBJ2-7; 8 bases agree with TRBD2. Per the germline V gene, CDR1 is GTSNPN and CDR2 is SVGIG (reference sequence). The CDR3 is 14 amino acids. The junction had 6 bases not matched to a gene; V was cut back by 0 bases and J by 5 bases. This CDR3 is CAWSVVREGDEQYF. The DNA for the CDR3 is TGTGCCTGGAGTGTAGTACGGGAGGGCGACGAGCAGTACTTC.

This chain links TRBV7-2 with TRBJ2-5; the match to TRBD2 covers 9 bases. CDR1 is SGHTA and CDR2 is FQGNSA in the germline V gene. The CDR3 consists of 14 residues. Germline trimming cut 5 bases from V and 5 bases from J; bases unmatched to any gene: 6. CDR3 in amino acids: CASSPREGLETQYF. The CDR3, as DNA: TGTGCCAGCAGCCCGCGGGAGGGGTTGGAGACCCAGTACTTC.

V usage is TRBV4-2 and J usage is TRBJ2-7; 8 positions agree with TRBD1. J lost 3 bases, V lost 0 bases, and 10 bases had no gene match. This CDR3 comprises 17 residues. Germline loops: CDR1 LGHNA, CDR2 YNFKEQ. CDR3 bases: TGTGCCAGCAGCCAAGATATCGACAGGGGTTTAGGCTACGAGCAGTACTTC. Its translation is CASSQDIDRGLGYEQYF.

The V call is TRBV5-1, the J call TRBJ2-5, with a weak D call TRBD1 (6 bases). The closer fit of TRBJ2-7 to the DNA end suggests the J call may be wrong. CDR3 length equals 16 residues. Germline V lookup: CDR1 SGHRS, CDR2 YFSETQ. The CDR3: CASSLGNRVKRSEQYF. In DNA, the CDR3 is TGCGCCAGCAGCTTGGGGAACAGGGTAAAGAGGAGCGAGCAGTACTTC.